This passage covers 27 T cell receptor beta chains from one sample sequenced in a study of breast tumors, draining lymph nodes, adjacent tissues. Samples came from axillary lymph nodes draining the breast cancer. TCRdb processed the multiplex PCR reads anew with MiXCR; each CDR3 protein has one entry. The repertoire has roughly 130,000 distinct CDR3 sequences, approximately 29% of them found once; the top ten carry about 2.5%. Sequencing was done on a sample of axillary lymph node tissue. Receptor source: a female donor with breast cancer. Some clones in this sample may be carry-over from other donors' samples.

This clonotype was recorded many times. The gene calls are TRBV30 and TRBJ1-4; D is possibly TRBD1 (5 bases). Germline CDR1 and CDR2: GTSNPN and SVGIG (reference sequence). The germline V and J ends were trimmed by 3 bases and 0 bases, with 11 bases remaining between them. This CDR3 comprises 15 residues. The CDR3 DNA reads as TGTGCCTGGAGCAAGACAGTAACAACTAATGAAAAACTGTTTTTT. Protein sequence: CAWSKTVTTNEKLFF.

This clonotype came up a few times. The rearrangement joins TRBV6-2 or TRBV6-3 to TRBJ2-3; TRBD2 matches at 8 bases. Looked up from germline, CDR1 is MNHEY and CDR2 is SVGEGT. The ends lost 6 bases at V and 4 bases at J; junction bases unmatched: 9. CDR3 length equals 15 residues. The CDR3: CASRPGGAGADTQYF. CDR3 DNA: TGTGCCAGCAGGCCCGGGGGGGCCGGGGCAGATACGCAGTATTTT.

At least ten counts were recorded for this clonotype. The CDR3 DNA reads TGTGCCAGCAGCCCACTTAGCGGGGGGGCAGGGGAGACCCAGTACTTC. Its translation is CASSPLSGGAGETQYF. V and J are TRBV4-2 and TRBJ2-5; 11 bases agree with TRBD2. V lost 4 bases and J lost 5; bases outside the gene matches: 9. In germline, CDR1 is LGHNA, CDR2 YNFKEQ. The CDR3 has 16 residues.

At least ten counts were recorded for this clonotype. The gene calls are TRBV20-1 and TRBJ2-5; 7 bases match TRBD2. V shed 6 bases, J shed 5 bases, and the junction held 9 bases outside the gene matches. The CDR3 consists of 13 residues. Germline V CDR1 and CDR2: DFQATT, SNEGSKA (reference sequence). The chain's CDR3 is CSAPALARETQYF. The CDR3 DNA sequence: TGCAGTGCACCCGCACTAGCGCGGGAGACCCAGTACTTC.

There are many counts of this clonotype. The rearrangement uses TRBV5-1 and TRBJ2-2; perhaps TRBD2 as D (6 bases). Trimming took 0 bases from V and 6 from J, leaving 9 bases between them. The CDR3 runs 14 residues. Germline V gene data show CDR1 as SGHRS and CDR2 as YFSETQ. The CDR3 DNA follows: TGCGCCAGCAGCTTGGACCCTAGCGCCGGGGAGCTGTTTTTT. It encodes CASSLDPSAGELFF. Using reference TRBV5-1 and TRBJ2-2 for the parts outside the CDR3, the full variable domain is KAGVTQTPRYLIKTRGQQVTLSCSPISGHRSVSWYQQTPGQGLQFLFEYFSETQRNKGNFPGRFSGRQFSNSRSEMNVSTLELGDSALYLCASSLDPSAGELFFGEGSRLTVL.

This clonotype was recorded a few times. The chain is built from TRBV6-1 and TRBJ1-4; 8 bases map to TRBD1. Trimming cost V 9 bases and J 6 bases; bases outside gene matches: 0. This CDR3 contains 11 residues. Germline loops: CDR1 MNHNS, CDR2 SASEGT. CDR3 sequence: CARQGDEKLFF. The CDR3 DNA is TGTGCCAGACAGGGGGATGAAAAACTGTTTTTT.

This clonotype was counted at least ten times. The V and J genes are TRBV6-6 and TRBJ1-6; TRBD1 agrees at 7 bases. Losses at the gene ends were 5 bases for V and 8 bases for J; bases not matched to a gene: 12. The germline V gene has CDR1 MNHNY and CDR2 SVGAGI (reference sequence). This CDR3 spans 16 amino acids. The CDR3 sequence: CASSHPGGGADSPLHF. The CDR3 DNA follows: TGTGCCAGCAGTCATCCGGGAGGGGGCGCGGATTCACCCCTCCACTTT.

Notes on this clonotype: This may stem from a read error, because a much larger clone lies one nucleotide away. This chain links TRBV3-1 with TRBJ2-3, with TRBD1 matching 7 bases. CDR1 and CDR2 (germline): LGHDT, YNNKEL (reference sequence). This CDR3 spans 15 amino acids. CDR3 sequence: CPSSQEQGLGHTQYF. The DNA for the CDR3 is TGTCCCAGCAGCCAAGAACAGGGGCTCGGGCATACGCAGTATTTT.

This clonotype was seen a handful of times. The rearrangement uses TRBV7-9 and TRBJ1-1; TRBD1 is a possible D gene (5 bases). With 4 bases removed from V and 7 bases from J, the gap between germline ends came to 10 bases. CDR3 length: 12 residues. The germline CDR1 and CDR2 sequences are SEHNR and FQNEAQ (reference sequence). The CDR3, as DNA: TGTGCCAGCAGCTCGATGACAGTTGAAGCTTTCTTT. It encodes CASSSMTVEAFF.

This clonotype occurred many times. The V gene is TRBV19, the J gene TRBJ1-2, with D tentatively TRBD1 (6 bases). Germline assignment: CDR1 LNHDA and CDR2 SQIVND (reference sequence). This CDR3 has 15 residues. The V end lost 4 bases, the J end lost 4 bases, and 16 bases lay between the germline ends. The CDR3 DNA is TGTGCCAGTAGTAATCCCGGGGGCACGTCCTATGGCTACACCTTC. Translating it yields CASSNPGGTSYGYTF.

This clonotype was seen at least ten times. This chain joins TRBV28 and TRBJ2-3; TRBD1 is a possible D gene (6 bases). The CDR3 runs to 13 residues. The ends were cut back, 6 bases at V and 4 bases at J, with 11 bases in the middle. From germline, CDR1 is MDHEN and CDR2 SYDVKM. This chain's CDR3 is CASRSSGADTQYF. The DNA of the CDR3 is TGTGCCAGCAGGTCCTCAGGGGCAGATACGCAGTATTTT.

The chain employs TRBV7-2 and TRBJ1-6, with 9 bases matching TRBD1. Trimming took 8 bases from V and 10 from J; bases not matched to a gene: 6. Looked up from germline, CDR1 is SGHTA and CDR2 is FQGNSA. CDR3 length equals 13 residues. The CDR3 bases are TGTGCCAGCTGCCGGGACAGGGACTCACCCCTCCACTTT. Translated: CASCRDRDSPLHF.

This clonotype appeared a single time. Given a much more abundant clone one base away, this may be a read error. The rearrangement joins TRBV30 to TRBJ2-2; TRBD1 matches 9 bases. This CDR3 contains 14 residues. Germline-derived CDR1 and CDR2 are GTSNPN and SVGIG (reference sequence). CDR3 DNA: TGTGCCTGGGGGGGACAGGGTAGGGGCGGGGAGCCGTTTTTT. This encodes CAWGGQGRGGEPFF.

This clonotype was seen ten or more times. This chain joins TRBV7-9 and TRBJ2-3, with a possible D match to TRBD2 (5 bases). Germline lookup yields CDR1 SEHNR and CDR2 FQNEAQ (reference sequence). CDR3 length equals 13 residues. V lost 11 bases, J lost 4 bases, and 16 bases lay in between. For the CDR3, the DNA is TGTGCCTGTAATACCCCCGGGGCAGATACGCAGTATTTT. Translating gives CACNTPGADTQYF.

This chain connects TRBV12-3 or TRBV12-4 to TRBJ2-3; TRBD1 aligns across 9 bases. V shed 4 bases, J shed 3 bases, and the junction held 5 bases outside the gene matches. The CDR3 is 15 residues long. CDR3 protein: CASSSDRGVTDTQYF. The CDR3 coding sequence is TGTGCCAGCAGTTCCGACAGGGGGGTGACAGATACGCAGTATTTT.

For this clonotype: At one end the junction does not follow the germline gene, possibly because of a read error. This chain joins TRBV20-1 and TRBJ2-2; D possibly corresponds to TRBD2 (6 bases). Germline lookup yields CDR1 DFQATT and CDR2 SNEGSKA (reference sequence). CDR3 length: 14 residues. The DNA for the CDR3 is TGCAGTGCTAGAGATCGTCGGGGGTCCGGGGAGCTGGTTTTT. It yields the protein CSARDRRGSGELVF.

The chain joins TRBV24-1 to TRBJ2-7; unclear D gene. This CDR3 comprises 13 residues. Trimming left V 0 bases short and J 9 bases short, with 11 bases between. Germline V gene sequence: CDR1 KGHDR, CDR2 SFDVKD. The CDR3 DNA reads TGTGCCACCAGTGATTTGAATAGAGAGAGGCAGTACTTC. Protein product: CATSDLNRERQYF.

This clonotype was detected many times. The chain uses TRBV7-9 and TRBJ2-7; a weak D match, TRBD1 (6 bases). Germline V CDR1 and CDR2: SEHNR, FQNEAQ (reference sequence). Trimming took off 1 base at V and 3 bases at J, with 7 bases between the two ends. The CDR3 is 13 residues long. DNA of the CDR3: TGTGCCAGCAGCTTAGGGACAGTCTACGAGCAGTACGTC. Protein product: CASSLGTVYEQYV.

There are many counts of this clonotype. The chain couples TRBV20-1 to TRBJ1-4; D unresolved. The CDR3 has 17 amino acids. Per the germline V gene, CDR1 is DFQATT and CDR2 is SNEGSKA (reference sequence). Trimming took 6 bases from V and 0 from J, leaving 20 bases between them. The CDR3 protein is CSAVPQGSIATNEKLFF. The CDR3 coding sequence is TGCAGTGCCGTCCCTCAAGGGAGTATTGCAACTAATGAAAAACTGTTTTTT.

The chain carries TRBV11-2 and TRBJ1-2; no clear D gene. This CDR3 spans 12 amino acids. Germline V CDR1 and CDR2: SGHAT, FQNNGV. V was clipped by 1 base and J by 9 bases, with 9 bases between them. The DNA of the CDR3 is TGTGCCAGCAGCTTAGGGCTTCGGAGCTACACCTTC. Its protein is CASSLGLRSYTF. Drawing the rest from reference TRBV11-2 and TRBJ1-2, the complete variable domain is EAGVAQSPRYKIIEKRQSVAFWCNPISGHATLYWYQQILGQGPKLLIQFQNNGVVDDSQLPKDRFSAERLKGVDSTLKIQPAKLEDSAVYLCASSLGLRSYTFGSGTRLTVV.

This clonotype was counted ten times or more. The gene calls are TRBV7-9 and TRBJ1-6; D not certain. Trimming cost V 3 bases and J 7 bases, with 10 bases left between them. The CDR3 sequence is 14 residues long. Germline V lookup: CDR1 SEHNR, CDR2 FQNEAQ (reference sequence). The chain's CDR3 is CASSLRRENSPLHF. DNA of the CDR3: TGTGCCAGCAGCTTGAGACGTGAGAATTCACCCCTCCACTTT.

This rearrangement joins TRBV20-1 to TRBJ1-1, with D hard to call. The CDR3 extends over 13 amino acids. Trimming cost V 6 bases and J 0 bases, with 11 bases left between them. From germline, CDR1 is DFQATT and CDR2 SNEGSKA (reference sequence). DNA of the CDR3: TGCAGTGCCCGTCCAAGCATGAACACTGAAGCTTTCTTT. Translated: CSARPSMNTEAFF.

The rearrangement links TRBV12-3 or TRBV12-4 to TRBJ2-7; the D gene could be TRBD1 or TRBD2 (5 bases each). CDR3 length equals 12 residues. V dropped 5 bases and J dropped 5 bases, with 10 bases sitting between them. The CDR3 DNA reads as TGTGCCAGCAGTCTAGGGACCCACGAGCAGTACTTC. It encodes CASSLGTHEQYF.

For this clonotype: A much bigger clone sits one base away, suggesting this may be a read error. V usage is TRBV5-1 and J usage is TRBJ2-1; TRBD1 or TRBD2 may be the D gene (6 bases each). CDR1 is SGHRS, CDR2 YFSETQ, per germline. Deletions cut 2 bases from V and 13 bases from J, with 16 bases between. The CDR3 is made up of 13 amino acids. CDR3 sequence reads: CASSFTGADDQFF. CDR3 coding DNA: TGCGCCAGCAGCTTTACGGGGGCTGACGACCAGTTCTTC. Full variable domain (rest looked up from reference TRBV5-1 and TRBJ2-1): KAGVTQTPRYLIKTRGQQVTLSCSPISGHRSVSWYQQTPGQGLQFLFEYFSETQRNKGNFPGRFSGRQFSNSRSEMNVSTLELGDSALYLCASSFTGADDQFFGPGTRLTVL.

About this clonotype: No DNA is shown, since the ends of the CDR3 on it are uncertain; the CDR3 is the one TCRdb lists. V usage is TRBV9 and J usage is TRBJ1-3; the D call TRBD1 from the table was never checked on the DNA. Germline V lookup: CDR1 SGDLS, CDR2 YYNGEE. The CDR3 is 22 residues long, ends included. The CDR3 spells CASSVAETGIYEQYFGPGTIYF.

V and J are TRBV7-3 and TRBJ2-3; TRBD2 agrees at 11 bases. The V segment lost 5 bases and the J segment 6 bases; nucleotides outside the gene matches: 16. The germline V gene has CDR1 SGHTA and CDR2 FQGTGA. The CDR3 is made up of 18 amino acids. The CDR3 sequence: CASSLQGRGTSGCDTQYF. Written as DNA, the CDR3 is TGTGCCAGCAGCCTACAGGGGCGGGGGACTAGCGGCTGCGATACGCAGTATTTT. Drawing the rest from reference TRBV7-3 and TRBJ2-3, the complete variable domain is GAGVSQTPSNKVTEKGKYVELRCDPISGHTALYWYRQSLGQGPEFLIYFQGTGAADDSGLPNDRFFAVRPEGSVSTLKIQRTERGDSAVYLCASSLQGRGTSGCDTQYFGPGTRLTVL.

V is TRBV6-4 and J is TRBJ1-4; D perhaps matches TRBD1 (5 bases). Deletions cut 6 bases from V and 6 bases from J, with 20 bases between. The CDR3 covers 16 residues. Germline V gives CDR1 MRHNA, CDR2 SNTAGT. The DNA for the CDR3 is TGTGCCAGCAGACCCGAACTAGGGGTCGGGGATGAAAAACTGTTTTTT. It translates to CASRPELGVGDEKLFF.